The clone carrying this TCR beta chain was seen ten or more times. The antigen remains unidentified. This specimen belongs to a study of T-cell memory formation after mild COVID-19. The overall study: TCR clusters were largely donor specific.

TCRdb analysed the 5' RACE reads with MiXCR anew, one entry per CDR3 protein. The sample carries fewer than 70,000 distinct CDR3 sequences, around a tenth recorded once. Study results and limitations: Cross-reactive memory seemingly joined, as some responding clones were found in pre-infection memory.

The CDR3 is 14 residues long. CDR1 SGHRS and CDR2 YFSETQ come from the germline V gene. The trim removed 4 bases at V and 7 bases at J, leaving 5 bases unmatched. This TCR derives from a man aged 18 to 29 who had mild COVID-19 (a few samples of this study predate the infection). Cell type and time point are not known. This chain joins TRBV5-1 and TRBJ2-2; 9 bases are a match to TRBD1. The sample consisted of PBMCs or a T cell subset sorted from them (not recorded which). CDR3 amino acids: CASSMGQGVGELFF. CDR3 nucleotides: TGCGCCAGCAGCATGGGACAGGGAGTCGGGGAGCTGTTTTTT.